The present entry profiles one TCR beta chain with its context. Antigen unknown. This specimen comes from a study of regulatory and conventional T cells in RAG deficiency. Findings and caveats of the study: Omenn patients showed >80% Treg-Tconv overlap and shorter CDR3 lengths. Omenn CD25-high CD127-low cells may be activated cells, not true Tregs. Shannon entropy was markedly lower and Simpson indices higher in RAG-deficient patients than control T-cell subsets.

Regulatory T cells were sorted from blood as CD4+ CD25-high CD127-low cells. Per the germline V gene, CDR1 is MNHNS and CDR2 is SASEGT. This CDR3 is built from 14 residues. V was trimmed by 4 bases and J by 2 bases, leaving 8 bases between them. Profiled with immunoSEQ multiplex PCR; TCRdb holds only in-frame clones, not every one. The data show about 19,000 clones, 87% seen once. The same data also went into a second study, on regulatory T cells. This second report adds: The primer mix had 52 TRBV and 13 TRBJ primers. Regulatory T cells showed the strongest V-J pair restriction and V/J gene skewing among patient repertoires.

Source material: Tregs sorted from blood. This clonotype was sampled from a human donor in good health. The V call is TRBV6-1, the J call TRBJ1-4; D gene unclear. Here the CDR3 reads CASSGRTTNEKLFF. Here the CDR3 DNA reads TGTGCCAGCAGTGGGCGAACTACTAATGAAAAACTGTTTTTT.